The following is a T cell receptor (beta chain) sequence with its context. What it recognizes is unknown. These data originate in a study of identifying expanded T cells in peripheral blood. Overall study results and limits: Variance in clone template counts between approximately two-week samples significantly increased with total template count across all healthy donors.

Measured with immunoSEQ multiplex PCR; TCRdb has only the in-frame clones, and not every one. This table holds some 95,000 clones, approximately 86% found once. The TCR originated in a person aged 18 to 70 in good health. Sequenced sample: blood.

For the CDR3, the DNA is TGTGCCAGCAGTTGGTCAGGGTTTGCCACTGAAGCTTTCTTT. It specifies CASSWSGFATEAFF. The J gene is TRBJ1-1, the V gene TRBV6-1; possible D gene TRBD1, 5 bases. The CDR3 has 14 amino acids. Per the germline V gene, CDR1 is MNHNS and CDR2 is SASEGT. Trimming pared 5 bases from V and 4 bases from J, leaving 14 bases between.